The 12 T cell receptor beta chains listed next were all sequenced from one sample in a study of blood T cell repertoires in COVID-19. Method: immunoSEQ multiplex PCR; TCRdb's copy keeps in-frame clones and lacks some. Seen here are 97,000 or so clones, 84% observed once, and the top ten hold roughly 4%. Specimen: peripheral blood. The receptors were sampled from a human donor in a cohort sampled during active COVID-19.

In this sample, this clone turned up once. The V call is TRBV30, the J call TRBJ2-2, with D uncertain. This CDR3 region has 14 residues. Germline CDR1 GTSNPN, CDR2 SVGIG (reference sequence). V was trimmed by 2 bases and J by 0 bases, leaving 7 bases between them. CDR3 DNA sequence: TGTGCCTGGAGTAAACTTACGAACACCGGGGAGCTGTTTTTT. It specifies CAWSKLTNTGELFF.

This chain connects TRBV28 to TRBJ2-3; D not resolved. Trimming took 3 bases from V and 2 from J, leaving 12 bases between them. This CDR3 is built from 15 residues. The germline V gene encodes CDR1 MDHEN and CDR2 SYDVKM. The CDR3 DNA is TGTGCCAGCAGTTTCCCCGGTAGCCCCACAGATACGCAGTATTTT. It encodes CASSFPGSPTDTQYF. Filled out from reference TRBV28 and TRBJ2-3, the complete variable domain reads DVKVTQSSRYLVKRTGEKVFLECVQDMDHENMFWYRQDPGLGLRLIYFSYDVKMKEKGDIPEGYSVSREKKERFSLILESASTNQTSMYLCASSFPGSPTDTQYFGPGTRLTVL.

This chain joins TRBV21-1 and TRBJ1-1; the listed D gene, TRBD1, was not tested against the DNA. TRBV21-1 counts as a pseudogene. The CDR3 consists of 14 residues. CDR3 sequence: CASRDRGGYTEAFF. The CDR3 coding sequence is TGTGCCAGCAGGGACAGGGGAGGATACACTGAAGCTTTCTTT.

V gene TRBV7-8 combines with J gene TRBJ2-5; 9 bases map to TRBD1. Germline CDR1 and CDR2: SGHVS and FQNEAQ. This CDR3 comprises 14 residues. V shed 5 bases and J 7 bases; nucleotides not matched to a gene: 8. CDR3 nucleotides: TGTGCCAGCAGCCCCCGGGACAGGGAAGGGACCCAGTACTTC. Translated: CASSPRDREGTQYF.

This sequence joins TRBV3-1 (or the pseudogene TRBV3-2) and TRBJ1-1; D uncertain. V was pared by 0 bases and J by 0 bases, with 11 bases between. There are 16 residues in the CDR3. Germline CDR1 and CDR2: LGHDT and YNNKEL (reference sequence). The CDR3 loop reads CASSQEGWRMNTEAFF. CDR3 DNA sequence: TGTGCCAGCAGCCAAGAGGGGTGGAGGATGAACACTGAAGCTTTCTTT.

The chain employs TRBV11-1 and TRBJ1-1; TRBD1 matches at 7 bases. The CDR3 loop spans 15 amino acids. The V gene end was trimmed by 5 bases and the J gene end by 1 base; junction bases not matched to a gene: 7. Germline CDR1 is SGHAT and CDR2 is FQDESV (reference sequence). Here the CDR3 DNA reads TGTGCCAGCAGCACCCACAGGGGCAAGAACACTGAAGCTTTCTTT. Protein: CASSTHRGKNTEAFF.

The gene calls are TRBV10-2 and TRBJ2-5; TRBD2 matches 16 bases. The germline gives CDR1 WSHSY, CDR2 SAAADI. The V and J ends lost 6 bases and 14 bases, in that order; junction bases with no gene match: 9. This CDR3 has 14 amino acids. The CDR3 region has the DNA TGCGCCAGCAGGCCGGGACTAGCGGGGGGGCTAGCCTACTTC. This gives the protein CASRPGLAGGLAYF.

The V gene is TRBV6-5, the J gene TRBJ2-1; D may be TRBD1 (6 bases). The CDR3 runs 16 residues. Trimming removed 4 bases at V and 0 bases at J, with 13 bases between. Germline CDR1 MNHEY, CDR2 SVGAGI. For the CDR3, the DNA is TGTGCCAGCAGTTCGAGGACAGTCGGCTCCTACAATGAGCAGTTCTTC. It translates to CASSSRTVGSYNEQFF.

V usage is TRBV7-3 and J usage is TRBJ1-1; TRBD1 might be the D (6 bases). The CDR3 totals 14 residues. Germline V CDR1 and CDR2: SGHTA, FQGTGA. V lost 5 bases to trimming and J lost 3 bases, with 13 bases between them. The CDR3 is CASSAQGRDTEAFF. CDR3 coding DNA: TGTGCCAGCAGCGCACAGGGACGGGACACTGAAGCTTTCTTT.

V and J are TRBV28 and TRBJ1-5; D ambiguous. Germline V gene lookup returns CDR1 MDHEN and CDR2 SYDVKM. V lost 5 bases to trimming and J lost 9 bases, with 11 bases between them. The CDR3 runs 12 residues. The CDR3 spells CASSPPHRPQHF. Here the CDR3 DNA reads TGTGCCAGCAGTCCTCCCCACAGGCCCCAGCATTTT. Filled out from reference TRBV28 and TRBJ1-5, the complete variable domain reads DVKVTQSSRYLVKRTGEKVFLECVQDMDHENMFWYRQDPGLGLRLIYFSYDVKMKEKGDIPEGYSVSREKKERFSLILESASTNQTSMYLCASSPPHRPQHFGDGTRLSIL.

The J gene is TRBJ1-6, the V gene TRBV28; tentatively, D is TRBD1 (5 bases). The CDR3 contains 17 residues. Trimming left V 3 bases short and J 7 bases short, with 19 bases between. CDR1 is MDHEN and CDR2 is SYDVKM in the germline V gene. The CDR3 here is CASSFWDRRGGNSPLHF. Written as DNA, the CDR3 is TGTGCCAGCAGTTTTTGGGACCGTCGCGGGGGGAATTCACCCCTCCACTTT.

The chain uses TRBV18 and TRBJ2-5; D perhaps matches TRBD2 (5 bases). This CDR3 has 13 residues. Trimming shortened V by 5 bases and J by 5 bases, and 12 bases separated the two germline ends. The germline V gene encodes CDR1 KGHSH and CDR2 LQKENI. The CDR3 region has the DNA TGTGCCAGCTCATCCCAGACTATGGAGACCCAGTACTTC. Translating it yields CASSSQTMETQYF.